This TCR beta chain was recovered during a study of cytomegalovirus exposure and HLA in healthy donors (TCRdb year 2017). At the level of the whole study: An earlier analysis of approximately 640 of the donors reported 250 to 300 Gb of sequence data and some 100 million unique TCR beta sequences from 150 million to 200 million T cells. About 310 gigabases of sequencing data and tens of millions of unique TCR sequences were included in an early release covering around 650 HLA-typed donors. The genetic ancestry cluster associated with self-reported Caucasian donors included 70% to 85% of the roughly 360 genotyped donors. The study aimed to test whether cataloging public T cell receptors could reveal signatures of past pathogen exposure. The study used immunosequencing to profile the T cell repertoires of more than 650 subjects and linked those repertoires to cytomegalovirus serostatus. Along with the roughly 700-subject first cohort, a separate validation cohort of over a hundred different subjects was used. To predict cytomegalovirus infection status, the study brought together high-throughput TCR immunosequencing, statistical association of individual TCRs with disease status, and machine learning. To study patterns of TCR occurrence, a later analysis re-analyzed previously published TCR beta repertoires from 500 to 850 donors and added high-resolution HLA genotyping. Rather than drawing on any new phenotypic data, the later analysis identified candidate immune exposures from TCR beta sequences and the way those sequences occurred across donors. To decide whether each TCR beta V gene segment behaved as functional or pseudogenic, an earlier analysis of 587 of the donors relied on high-throughput TCR beta sequencing. Alongside the repertoire data, information on donor age, sex, ethnicity and CMV serostatus was compiled. In a later genetic analysis, genome-wide SNP genotypes for about three fifths of the roughly 670 donors were used, and that subset was treated as a discovery cohort. All discovery cohort repertoires had been generated on a single sequencing platform. HLA typing included class I and class II loci at four-digit resolution. Typing coverage varied by locus: 629-630 donors for A, B, C, DRB1 and DQB1; some 520 for DQA1; more than 600 for DPA1; around 490 for DPB1. Several DR-DQ haplotypes were handled as single units for association and clustering because linkage in the cohort was strong. Among some 410 genotyped donors of the cohort, an average of around 250,000 unique TCR beta nucleotide sequences was sequenced per donor, of which 15% to 20% were non-productive. The paper's findings and limits, for the study overall: Strong co-occurrence of HLA alleles, especially DR and DQ, made assigning TCR associations to individual alleles difficult. The sequencing pipeline was judged likely to have produced a cluster of highly shared sequence variants as a technical artifact. In this cohort, only TCR beta chains were sequenced, and detectable features were limited by the absence of alpha or paired-chain data. Because the 87-base-pair reads could not distinguish some IMGT-functional V segments, including TRBV6-2 and TRBV6-3, those segments were excluded. Immune exposure information for the cohort was limited to CMV serostatus. In a later genetic analysis, fewer N-insertions in productive TCRs were reported among donors in an Asian-associated ancestry cluster than the roughly 710-donor mean. In an earlier analysis of some 540 of the donors, most TCR beta V segments appeared in productive rearrangements about 87% or about 30% of the time, broadly matching IMGT annotations. According to the authors, the approach could potentially be generalized to other disease states and immunological phenotypes. In a later analysis, HLA-associated TCR beta chains showed more clonal expansion and lower generation probabilities than non-associated chains that were equally common. Because HLA typing was unavailable for some donors at each locus, only the typed subset was used in association tests. In a later analysis, several top co-occurrence clusters were reported to appear linked to parvovirus B19, influenza, CMV and Epstein-Barr virus. In a later analysis, most CMV-associated TCR beta chains were found to appear HLA-restricted, with HLA associations seemingly driven largely by CMV exposure. Linkage disequilibrium might explain the correlated functional status among segregating V segments, but an unknown experimental factor could not be ruled out. Most TCR sequences were seen in very few donors, while some public TCRs were found in many individuals. At a false discovery rate of 0.05, a later analysis linked around 15,000 TCR beta sequences to specific HLA alleles. In the study, about 150 TCR beta chains were listed as associated with cytomegalovirus. A further reported finding was that TCR beta sequences accurately predicted the HLA-A and HLA-B alleles for most subjects in the first cohort. According to a later analysis, TCR association rates differed among HLA loci, with DRB1 alleles showing the most associated TCRs and HLA-C alleles showing the fewest. In both the original and validation cohorts, the classifier was reported to diagnose cytomegalovirus status with high specificity and sensitivity. V-gene and J-gene trimming of TCR beta chains was associated with a missense DCLRE1C variant in a later genetic analysis, and the association was replicated in an independent cohort. The earlier analysis of 587 of the donors excluded over 15 rarely observed V segments, including chromosome 9 orphons, because counts were too low. Presence/absence analyses assumed roughly uniform sequencing depth across donors, an assumption that may not hold. A few of the identified cytomegalovirus-associated TCR beta chains were confirmed in vitro to be specific for cytomegalovirus antigens.

Library creation used the immunoSEQ multiplex PCR assay. For the multiplex PCR, a mixture combining 60 forward primers for TCR Vbeta segments and 13 reverse primers for TCR Jbeta segments was used. Amplification of the CDR3 region of rearranged TCR beta genes was performed with a multiplex PCR assay on genomic DNA. The amplified TCR beta libraries were sequenced on the Illumina HiSeq System as 87-base-pair reads. The authors processed their data as follows. Across the 640 or so repertoires, a later analysis counted some 81 million unique TCR beta chains, around 11 million of which were shared by at least two donors. Raw reads were error-corrected and collapsed into unique sequences with a nearest-neighbor algorithm that merged closely related sequences to remove PCR and sequencing errors. V, D and J gene segments were assigned by aligning CDR3 sequences to IMGT reference sequences. For a sequence to be retained, a match of at least six nucleotides was required to both a V gene segment and a J gene segment. A rearrangement counted as productive if the CDR3 had no stop codons and remained in frame with V and J, and every other rearrangement counted as non-productive. CDR3 was defined according to IMGT convention as the region running from the second conserved V-encoded cysteine to the conserved J-encoded phenylalanine. In an earlier analysis of around 600 of the donors, sequences lacking an unambiguous match to a single V gene segment were excluded. An earlier analysis of 500 to 700 of the donors classified V segments as functional when productive rearrangements were above 56.7% and as segregating when the standard deviation between donors was above 5%. A statistical classification framework was built for diagnosing cytomegalovirus status from the catalog of TCR beta chain sequences. V and J gene assignment, in a later analysis, came from comparing TCR nucleotide sequences with IMGT/GENE-DB human TR gene sequences. In a later analysis, CDR3 sequences and most-parsimonious VDJ recombination scenarios were assigned using the TCRdist pipeline. In a later analysis, each TCR beta chain was defined by its CDR3 amino acid sequence together with its V-gene family, and reads lacking a unique V-gene family were excluded. To address suspected cross-contamination and a sequencing artifact, a later analysis removed under 600 highly shared, low-generation-probability nucleotide sequences. For each public chain, a later analysis derived a clonal expansion index from normalized ranks of inferred template counts within each repertoire. In a later analysis, generation probabilities were computed with a VDJ recombination model fitted to out-of-frame rearrangements, and the resulting probabilities were checked against IGoR. In a later analysis, hypergeometric tests were used to score TCR-TCR, TCR-HLA and TCR-CMV co-occurrence, with a repertoire-size bias correction applied to TCR pairs. False discovery rates were estimated in a later analysis by permuting HLA or CMV assignments 20 times. In a later analysis, co-occurring TCRs were grouped using DBSCAN, with TCRdist sequence similarity added in when clustering inside HLA-allele-positive subsets. For co-occurrence clustering, repertoires with fewer than 30,000 or more than 120,000 public chains were excluded, along with five repertoires with anomalous nucleotide sharing. TCRdb re-hosts the immuneACCESS table, in-frame sequences only. Its copies lack some clones; in the studies checked, an unresolved V gene accounts for under half of them, and the cause for the rest is not known. The V and J calls and clone size were taken over from that table, and D and trimming were inferred from the DNA. For this sample there are roughly 180,000 clones; 65% to 85% appear just once. Of the sample, roughly 1.2% falls within the top ten clones.

The CDR3 runs 18 amino acids, cysteine and phenylalanine included. The sequence is cut down to CDR3 DNA, 54 bases in frame from base 1. The germline V end is reduced by 3 bases and the J end by 0 bases; junction bases left unmatched: 12. From a lookup of the germline V gene (reference sequence), CDR1 and CDR2 are SGHKS and YYEKEE. Turning to this clone: The antigen this receptor binds is unknown. Base quality data are lacking; no much larger clone is found one base away.

In total, roughly 670 healthy bone marrow donors made up the cohort. All cohort members were sampled while nominally healthy, although unrecorded immune exposures were likely present. The donor tested CMV seronegative and was one of the 352 seronegative cohort members. A peripheral blood sample was collected from each donor, and TCR beta sequencing was performed on peripheral blood mononuclear cells. Genomic DNA was extracted from the blood cell samples with the Qiagen DNeasy Blood Extraction Kit. The specimen was PBMCs. The sequence is built from TRBV5-5 and TRBJ2-3; 8 of the junction bases match TRBD2. The TCR originated in a boy between 2 and 15 years old in good health and CMV-seronegative. The encoded CDR3 is CASSSIEAGVSSTDTQYF. The bases read TGTGCCAGCAGCTCAATTGAAGCGGGAGTGTCTAGCACAGATACGCAGTATTTT. The CDR3 plus the reference TRBV5-5 and TRBJ2-3 genes for the other parts give the full variable domain: DAGVTQSPTHLIKTRGQQVTLRCSPISGHKSVSWYQQVLGQGPQFIFQYYEKEERGRGNFPDRFSARQFPNYSSELNVNALLLGDSALYLCASSSIEAGVSSTDTQYFGPGTRLTVL.